Listed below are T cell receptor beta chains from one sample, sequenced in a study of blood T cells in healthy people across ages. TCRdb called the 5' RACE reads again in MiXCR, with one record for every CDR3 protein. The top ten hold around 4% of the sample, which has over a million distinct CDR3 sequences, roughly two fifths seen once. The source material was blood. The source of these receptors is a woman between 18 and 29 years old in good health. CDR3s include the opening cysteine and the closing phenylalanine or tryptophan. A D gene is named only where the DNA matches it firmly. Not every row has a clone size; where given, it reads once, few, many or a size class.

D	J	V	size	DNA	CDR3
TRBD1	TRBJ2-1	TRBV6-2/TRBV6-3	-	TGTGCCAGCAGTTACTCGGCAGGGGGCAATGAGCAGTTCTTC	CASSYSAGGNEQFF
-	TRBJ2-1	TRBV25-1	-	TGTGCCAGCAGTCCTGACCTCGGACAGTACAATGAGCAGTTCTTC	CASSPDLGQYNEQFF
-	TRBJ2-5	TRBV20-1	-	TGCAGTGCTAACGCCCCCCGTAGCCAAGAGACCCAGTACTTC	CSANAPRSQETQYF
TRBD1	TRBJ2-3	TRBV7-9	once	TGTGCCAGCAGCGCCAGGGGGTATGGAGATACGCAGTATTTT	CASSARGYGDTQYF
-	TRBJ2-7	TRBV20-1	-	TGCAGTGCATCGGACGTTCGTCCCTACGAGCAGTACTTC	CSASDVRPYEQYF
-	TRBJ1-2	TRBV21-1	few	TGTGCCAGCAGCAAGCGGGACCCACGGGGCTACACCTTC	CASSKRDPRGYTF
TRBD1	TRBJ1-6	TRBV28	-	TGTGCCAGCAGTTACAGGGGAACCTATAATTCACCCCCCCACTTT	CASSYRGTYNSPPHF
-	TRBJ2-3	TRBV10-2	few	TGCGCCAGCAGTGAGTCGGGGGGGGGCCTTACAGATACGCAGTATTTT	CASSESGGGLTDTQYF
-	TRBJ2-5	TRBV12-5	-	TGTGCTAGTGGTTTGGGGTACAGGGCCCAAGAGACCCAGTACTTC	CASGLGYRAQETQYF
TRBD2	TRBJ2-1	TRBV6-5	few	TGTGCCAGCAGTTACTCCCTCCCGGGGGGAGCCTCCTACAATGAGCAGTTCTTC	CASSYSLPGGASYNEQFF
-	TRBJ2-1	TRBV19	-	TGTGCCAGTTCTTCACCGGGACTGCTCCAAGAGACCCAGTTCTTC	CASSSPGLLQETQFF